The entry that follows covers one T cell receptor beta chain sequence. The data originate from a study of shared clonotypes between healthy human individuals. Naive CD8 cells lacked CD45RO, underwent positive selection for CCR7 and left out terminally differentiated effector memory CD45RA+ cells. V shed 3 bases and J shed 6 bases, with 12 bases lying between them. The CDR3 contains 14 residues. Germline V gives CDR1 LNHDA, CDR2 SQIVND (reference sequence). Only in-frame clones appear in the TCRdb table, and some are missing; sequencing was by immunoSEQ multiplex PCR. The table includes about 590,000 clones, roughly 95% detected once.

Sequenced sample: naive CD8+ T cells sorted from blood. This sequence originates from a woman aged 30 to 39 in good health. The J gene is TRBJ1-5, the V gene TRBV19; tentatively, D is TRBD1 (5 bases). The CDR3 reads CASSIWGVRQPQHF. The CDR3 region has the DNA TGTGCCAGTAGTATTTGGGGGGTTCGTCAGCCCCAGCATTTT. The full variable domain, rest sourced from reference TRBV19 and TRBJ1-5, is DGGITQSPKYLFRKEGQNVTLSCEQNLNHDAMYWYRQDPGQGLRLIYYSQIVNDFQKGDIAEGYSVSREKKESFPLTVTSAQKNPTAFYLCASSIWGVRQPQHFGDGTRLSIL.